This TCR beta chain was identified in a study of T cells in Graves' hyperthyroidism and ophthalmopathy. Thyroid ultrasound and orbital computed tomography, with clinical symptoms and serum thyroxine and TRAb, informed diagnoses. This clonotype was seen only a few times. Antigen specificity is unknown. This CDR3 is 14 amino acids long. V was clipped by 7 bases and J by 1 base, with 13 bases between them. The V gene's germline CDR1 is LNHDA and CDR2 SQIVND (reference sequence). Amplified TCR beta CDR3 regions came from RNA transcripts. Researchers ran a first-round RT-PCR on the TCR CDR3 using the HTBI primer set. TCRdb used MiXCR to reprocess the multiplex PCR reads, holding one entry per CDR3 protein. The repertoire holds about 690,000 distinct CDR3 sequences, with roughly 17% as singletons. General study points: Ophthalmopathy was distinguished from stable hyperthyroidism by 13 V-J signatures.

The material sequenced was blood. The V call is TRBV19, the J call TRBJ1-1; D is uncertain. This sequence was found in a man aged 45 to 65 with Graves' hyperthyroidism. In DNA, the CDR3 is TGTGCCAGTACCCTTTTGTCCAGGAACACTGAAGCTTTCTTT. Encoded protein: CASTLLSRNTEAFF.